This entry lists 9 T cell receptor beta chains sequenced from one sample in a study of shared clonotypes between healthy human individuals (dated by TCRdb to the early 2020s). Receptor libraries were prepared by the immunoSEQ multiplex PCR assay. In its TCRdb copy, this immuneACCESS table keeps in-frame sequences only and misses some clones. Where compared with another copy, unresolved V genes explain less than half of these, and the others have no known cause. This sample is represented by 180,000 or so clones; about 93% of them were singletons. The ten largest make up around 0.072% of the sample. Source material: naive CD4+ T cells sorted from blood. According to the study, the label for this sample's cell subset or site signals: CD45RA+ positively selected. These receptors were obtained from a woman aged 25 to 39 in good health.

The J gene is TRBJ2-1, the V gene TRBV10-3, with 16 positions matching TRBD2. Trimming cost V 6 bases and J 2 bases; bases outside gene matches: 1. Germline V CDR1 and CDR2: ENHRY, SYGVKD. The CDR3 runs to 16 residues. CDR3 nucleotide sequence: TGTGCCATCAGCGGGACTAGCGGGAGGGCCTACAATGAGCAGTTCTTC. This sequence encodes CAISGTSGRAYNEQFF.

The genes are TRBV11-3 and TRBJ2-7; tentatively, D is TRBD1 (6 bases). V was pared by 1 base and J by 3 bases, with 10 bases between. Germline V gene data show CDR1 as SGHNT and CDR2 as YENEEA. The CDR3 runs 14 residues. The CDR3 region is CASSLGQENYEQYF. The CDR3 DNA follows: TGTGCCAGCAGCTTAGGACAGGAAAACTACGAGCAGTACTTC.

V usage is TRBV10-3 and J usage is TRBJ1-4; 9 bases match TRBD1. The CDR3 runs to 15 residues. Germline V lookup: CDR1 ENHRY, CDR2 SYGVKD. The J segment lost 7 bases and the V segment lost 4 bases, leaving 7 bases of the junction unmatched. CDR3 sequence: CAISATGTGSEKLFF. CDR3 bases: TGTGCCATCAGTGCAACCGGGACAGGGAGTGAAAAACTGTTTTTT.

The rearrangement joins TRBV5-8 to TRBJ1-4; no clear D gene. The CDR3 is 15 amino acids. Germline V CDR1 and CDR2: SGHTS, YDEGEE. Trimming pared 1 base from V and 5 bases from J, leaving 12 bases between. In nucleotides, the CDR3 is TGTGCCAGCAGCTTGTCCGGCAGAAACAATGAAAAACTGTTTTTT. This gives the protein CASSLSGRNNEKLFF.

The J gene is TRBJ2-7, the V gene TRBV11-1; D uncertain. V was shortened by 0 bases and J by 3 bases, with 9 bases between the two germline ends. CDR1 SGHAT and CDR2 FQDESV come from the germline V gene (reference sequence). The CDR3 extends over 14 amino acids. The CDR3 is CASSLAMEYYEQYF. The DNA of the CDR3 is TGTGCCAGCAGCTTAGCGATGGAATACTACGAGCAGTACTTC.

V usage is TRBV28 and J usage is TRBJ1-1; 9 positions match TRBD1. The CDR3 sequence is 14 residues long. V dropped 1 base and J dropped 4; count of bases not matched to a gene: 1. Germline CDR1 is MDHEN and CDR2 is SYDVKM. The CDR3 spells CASSLLTGGTEAFF. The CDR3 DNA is TGTGCCAGCAGTTTATTGACAGGGGGCACTGAAGCTTTCTTT.

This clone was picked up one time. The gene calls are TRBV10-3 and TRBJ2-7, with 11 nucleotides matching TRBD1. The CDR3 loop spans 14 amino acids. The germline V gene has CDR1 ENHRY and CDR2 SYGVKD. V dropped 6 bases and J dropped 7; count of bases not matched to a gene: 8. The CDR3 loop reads CAIRTGTGGEEQYF. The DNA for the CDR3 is TGTGCCATCAGGACCGGGACAGGGGGTGAAGAGCAGTACTTC.

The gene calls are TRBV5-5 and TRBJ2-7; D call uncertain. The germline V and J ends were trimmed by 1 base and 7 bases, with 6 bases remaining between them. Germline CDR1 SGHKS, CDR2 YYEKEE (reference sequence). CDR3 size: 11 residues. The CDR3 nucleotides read TGTGCCAGCAGCTTGCGGCGGGAGCAGTACTTC. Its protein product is CASSLRREQYF. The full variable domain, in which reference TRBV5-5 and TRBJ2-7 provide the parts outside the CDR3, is DAGVTQSPTHLIKTRGQQVTLRCSPISGHKSVSWYQQVLGQGPQFIFQYYEKEERGRGNFPDRFSARQFPNYSSELNVNALLLGDSALYLCASSLRREQYFGPGTRLTVT.

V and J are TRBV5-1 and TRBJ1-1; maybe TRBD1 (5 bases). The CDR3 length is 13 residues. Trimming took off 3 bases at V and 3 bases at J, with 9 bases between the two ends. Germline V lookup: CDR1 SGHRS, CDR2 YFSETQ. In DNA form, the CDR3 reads TGCGCCAGCAGCTCAGGGTGGGACACTGAAGCTTTCTTT. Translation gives CASSSGWDTEAFF.